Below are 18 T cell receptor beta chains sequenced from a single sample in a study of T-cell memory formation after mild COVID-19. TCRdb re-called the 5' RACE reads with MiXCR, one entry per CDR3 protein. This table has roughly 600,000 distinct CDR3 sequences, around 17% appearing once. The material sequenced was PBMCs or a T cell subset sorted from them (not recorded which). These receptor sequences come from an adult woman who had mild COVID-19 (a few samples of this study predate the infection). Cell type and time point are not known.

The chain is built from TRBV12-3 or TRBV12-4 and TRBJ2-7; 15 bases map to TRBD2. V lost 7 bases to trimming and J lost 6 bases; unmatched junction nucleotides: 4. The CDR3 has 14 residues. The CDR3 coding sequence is TGTGCCAGCACCTTGGGACTAGCGGGGGGCGAGCAGTACTTC. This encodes CASTLGLAGGEQYF.

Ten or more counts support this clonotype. CDR3 DNA: TGTGCCAGCAGTCGACAGGCGGCGACGGAGACCCAGTACTTC. It translates to CASSRQAATETQYF. This chain links TRBV12-3 or TRBV12-4 with TRBJ2-5; perhaps TRBD1 as D (6 bases). V was cut by 5 bases and J by 5 bases, with 15 bases left in between. CDR3 size: 14 residues.

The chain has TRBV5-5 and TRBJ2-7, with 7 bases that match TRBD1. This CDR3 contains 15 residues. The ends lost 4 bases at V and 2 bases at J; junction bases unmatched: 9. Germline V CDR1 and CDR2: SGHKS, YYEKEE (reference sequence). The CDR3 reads CASSLGQAAAYEQYF. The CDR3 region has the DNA TGTGCCAGCAGCCTCGGACAGGCGGCGGCCTACGAGCAGTACTTC.

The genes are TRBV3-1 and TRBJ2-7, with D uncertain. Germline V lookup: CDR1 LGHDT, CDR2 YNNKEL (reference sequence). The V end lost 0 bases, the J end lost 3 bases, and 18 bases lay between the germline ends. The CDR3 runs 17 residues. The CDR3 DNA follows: TGTGCCAGCAGCCAAGATGCGAACTCTAAAAGGAACTACGAGCAGTACTTC. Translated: CASSQDANSKRNYEQYF.

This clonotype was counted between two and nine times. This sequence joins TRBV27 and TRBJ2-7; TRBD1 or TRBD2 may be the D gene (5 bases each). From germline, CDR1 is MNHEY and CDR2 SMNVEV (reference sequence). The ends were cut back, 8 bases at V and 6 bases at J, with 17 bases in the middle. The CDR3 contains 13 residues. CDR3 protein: CASLPGRRCEQYF. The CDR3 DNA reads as TGTGCCAGCCTCCCGGGACGTAGGTGCGAGCAGTACTTC.

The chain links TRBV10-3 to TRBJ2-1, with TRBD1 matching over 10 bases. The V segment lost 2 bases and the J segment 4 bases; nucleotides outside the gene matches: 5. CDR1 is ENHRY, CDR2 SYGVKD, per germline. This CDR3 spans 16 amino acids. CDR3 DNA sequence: TGTGCCATCAGTGAGACCCCGGGACAGGGGTACAATGAGCAGTTCTTC. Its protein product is CAISETPGQGYNEQFF.

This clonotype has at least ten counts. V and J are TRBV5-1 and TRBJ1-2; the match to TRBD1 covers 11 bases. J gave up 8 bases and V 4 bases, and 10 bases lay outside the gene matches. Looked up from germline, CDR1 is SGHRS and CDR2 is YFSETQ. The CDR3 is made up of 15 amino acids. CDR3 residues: CASSGGRTGGGGYTF. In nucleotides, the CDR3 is TGCGCCAGCAGCGGGGGCCGGACAGGGGGCGGCGGCTACACCTTC.

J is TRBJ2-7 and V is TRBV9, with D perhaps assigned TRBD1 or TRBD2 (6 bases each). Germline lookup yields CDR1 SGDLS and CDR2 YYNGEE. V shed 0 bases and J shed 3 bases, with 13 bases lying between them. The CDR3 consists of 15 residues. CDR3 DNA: TGTGCCAGCAGCGTAGGTCTAGGGGGAGGCTACGAGCAGTACTTC. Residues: CASSVGLGGGYEQYF.

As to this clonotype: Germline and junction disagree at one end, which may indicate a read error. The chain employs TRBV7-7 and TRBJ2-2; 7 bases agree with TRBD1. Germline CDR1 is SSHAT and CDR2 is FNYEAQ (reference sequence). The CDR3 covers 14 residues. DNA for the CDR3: TGTGCTAGCAGCTCTAACAGGGGTACCGGGGAGCTGTTTTTT. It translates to CASSSNRGTGELFF.

CDR3 DNA sequence: TGTGCCAACTCTATGGAGGGAGACTACGAGCAGTACTTC. Encoded protein: CANSMEGDYEQYF. This sequence joins TRBV11-2 and TRBJ2-7; tentatively, D is TRBD2 (6 bases). The germline V gene has CDR1 SGHAT and CDR2 FQNNGV. The length of the CDR3 is 13 residues. Deletions cut 10 bases from V and 3 bases from J, with 16 bases between.

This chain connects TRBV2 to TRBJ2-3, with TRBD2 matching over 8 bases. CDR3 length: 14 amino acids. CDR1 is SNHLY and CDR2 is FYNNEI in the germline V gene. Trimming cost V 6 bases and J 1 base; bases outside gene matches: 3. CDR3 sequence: CASRDGGGTDTQYF. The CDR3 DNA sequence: TGTGCCAGCAGGGACGGGGGGGGCACAGATACGCAGTATTTT.

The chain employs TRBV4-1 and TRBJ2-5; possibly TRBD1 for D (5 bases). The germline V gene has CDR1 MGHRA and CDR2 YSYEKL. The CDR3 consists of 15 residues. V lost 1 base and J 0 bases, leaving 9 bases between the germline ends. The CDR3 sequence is CASSQVKTDQETQYF. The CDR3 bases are TGCGCCAGCAGCCAAGTGAAGACAGACCAAGAGACCCAGTACTTC.

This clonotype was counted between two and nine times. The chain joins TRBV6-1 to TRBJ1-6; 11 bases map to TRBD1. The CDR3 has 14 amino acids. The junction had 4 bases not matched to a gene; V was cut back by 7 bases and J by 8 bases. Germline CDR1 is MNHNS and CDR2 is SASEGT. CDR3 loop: CASIWDRGDSPLHF. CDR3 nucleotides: TGTGCCAGCATTTGGGACAGGGGGGATTCACCCCTCCACTTT.

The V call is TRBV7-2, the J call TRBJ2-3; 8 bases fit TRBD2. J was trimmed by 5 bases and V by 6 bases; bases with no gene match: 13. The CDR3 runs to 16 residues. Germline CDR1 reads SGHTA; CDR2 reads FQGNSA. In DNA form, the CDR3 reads TGTGCCAGCAGGTCTTCAGCGGGAGTGCCGGGAGATACGCAGTATTTT. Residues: CASRSSAGVPGDTQYF.

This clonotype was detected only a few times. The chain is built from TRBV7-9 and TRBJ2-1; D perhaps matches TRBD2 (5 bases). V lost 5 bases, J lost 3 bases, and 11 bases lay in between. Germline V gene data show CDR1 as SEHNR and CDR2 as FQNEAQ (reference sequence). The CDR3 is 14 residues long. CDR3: CASSPSADYNEQFF. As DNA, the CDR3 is TGTGCCAGCAGCCCATCAGCGGACTACAATGAGCAGTTCTTC. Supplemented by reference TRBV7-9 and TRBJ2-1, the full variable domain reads DTGVSQNPRHKITKRGQNVTFRCDPISEHNRLYWYRQTLGQGPEFLTYFQNEAQLEKSRLLSDRFSAERPKGSFSTLEIQRTEQGDSAMYLCASSPSADYNEQFFGPGTRLTVL.

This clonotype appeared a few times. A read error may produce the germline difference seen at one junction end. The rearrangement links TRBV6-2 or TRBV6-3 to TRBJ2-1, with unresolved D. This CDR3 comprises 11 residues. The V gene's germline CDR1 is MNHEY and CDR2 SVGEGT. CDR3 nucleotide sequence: TGTGCCAGCACCCAGCACAATCAGCAGTTCTTC. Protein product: CASTQHNQQFF.

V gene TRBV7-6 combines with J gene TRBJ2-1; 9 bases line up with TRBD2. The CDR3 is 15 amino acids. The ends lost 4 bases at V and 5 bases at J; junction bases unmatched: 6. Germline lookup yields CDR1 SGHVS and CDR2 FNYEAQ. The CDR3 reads CASSSVAGANNEQFF. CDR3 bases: TGTGCCAGCAGCTCAGTAGCGGGAGCTAACAATGAGCAGTTCTTC.

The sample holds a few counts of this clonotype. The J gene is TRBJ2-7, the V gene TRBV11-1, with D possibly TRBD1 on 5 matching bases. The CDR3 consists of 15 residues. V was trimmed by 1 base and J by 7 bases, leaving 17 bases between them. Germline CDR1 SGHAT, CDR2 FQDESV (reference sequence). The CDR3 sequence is CASSLVAGIMAEQYF. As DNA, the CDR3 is TGTGCCAGCAGCTTAGTAGCAGGGATAATGGCAGAGCAGTACTTC.